Reported below is one T cell receptor (beta chain). The target antigen is unknown. This CDR3 region has 13 residues. The germline V gene encodes CDR1 MGHDK and CDR2 SYGVNS. Trimming cost V 6 bases and J 1 base, with 8 bases left between them. Samples from alopecia areata patients were lesional scalp punch biopsies and peripheral blood. The data stem from a study of CD8+ T cells in alopecia areata. Study information: Treated patients were given 5 to 10 mg oral tofacitinib twice daily. General study findings and limits: Sequenced scalp T cells also include alphabeta T cells resident in normal skin. Lesional scalp, notably in alopecia totalis/universalis, had clonality above that of normal scalp.

Isolated RNA was reverse transcribed into cDNA used as the sequencing template. The protocol was immunoSEQ multiplex PCR, while the TCRdb copy is restricted to in-frame clones and leaves out a portion. The table shows approximately 11,000 clones, with 50% to 70% occurring only once. Input material: skin. The V call is TRBV25-1, the J call TRBJ2-3; D is uncertain. This TCR was recovered from a human donor with alopecia areata. The CDR3 sequence: CASSPRGTDTQYF. The CDR3 DNA follows: TGTGCCAGCAGCCCCAGAGGCACAGATACGCAGTATTTT.